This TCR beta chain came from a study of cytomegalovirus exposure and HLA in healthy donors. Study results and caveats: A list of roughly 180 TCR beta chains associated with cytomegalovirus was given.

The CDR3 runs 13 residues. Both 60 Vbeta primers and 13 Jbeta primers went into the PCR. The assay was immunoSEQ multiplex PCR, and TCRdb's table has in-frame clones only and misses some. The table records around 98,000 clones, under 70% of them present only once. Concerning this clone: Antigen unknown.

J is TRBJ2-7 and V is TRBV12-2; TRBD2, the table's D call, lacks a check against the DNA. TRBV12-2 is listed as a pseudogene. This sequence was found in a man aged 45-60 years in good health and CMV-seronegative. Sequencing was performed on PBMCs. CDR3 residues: CASPGTISYEQYF. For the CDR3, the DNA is TGTGCAAGTCCTGGGACTATCTCCTACGAGCAGTACTTC.